One sample yielded the 19 T cell receptor beta chains listed below, sequenced in a study of shared T cell receptors in the human thymus. Clones were read by immunoSEQ multiplex PCR, and TCRdb kept only the in-frame ones, dropping some. The sample lists 600,000 to 900,000 clones, 80% to 90% occurring once. These sequences were also reported in another study, on human thymus T cells.

Sequenced: thymocytes. Receptors were obtained from a girl under three years old with a congenital heart defect.

Only one count was recorded for this clone. The chain carries TRBV6-5 and TRBJ2-3; 10 bases are shared with TRBD2. Germline CDR1 is MNHEY and CDR2 is SVGAGI. This CDR3 region has 13 residues. Trimming cost V 4 bases and J 14 bases; bases outside gene matches: 9. The CDR3, as DNA: TGTGCCAGCAGTTCGGGACTAGCGAGCCGGCCGTATTTT. It yields the protein CASSSGLASRPYF.

The chain combines TRBV5-1 with TRBJ1-1; the D gene is possibly TRBD1 (5 bases). Looked up from germline, CDR1 is SGHRS and CDR2 is YFSETQ. V dropped 0 bases and J dropped 6 bases, with 9 bases sitting between them. The CDR3 is 13 residues long. The DNA for the CDR3 is TGCGCCAGCAGCTTGGCCTTGGGGCCTGAAGCTTTCTTT. Protein sequence: CASSLALGPEAFF.

The V call is TRBV5-8, the J call TRBJ1-5; TRBD1 aligns across 9 bases. Trimming cost V 3 bases and J 1 base; bases outside gene matches: 11. This CDR3 is built from 18 residues. Per the germline V gene, CDR1 is SGHTS and CDR2 is YDEGEE. The CDR3 sequence is CASSSRQGDGGSNQPQHF. The CDR3 DNA reads TGTGCCAGCAGCTCCAGACAGGGGGACGGTGGCAGCAATCAGCCCCAGCATTTT.

This chain joins TRBV4-1 and TRBJ1-5; the D gene is possibly TRBD1 (5 bases). CDR1 and CDR2 from the germline V gene are MGHRA and YSYEKL. This CDR3 contains 19 residues. V dropped 0 bases and J dropped 0 bases, with 18 bases sitting between them. CDR3 coding DNA: TGCGCCAGCAGCCAAGAATGGACACCCGCACTCCTTAGCAATCAGCCCCAGCATTTT. It specifies CASSQEWTPALLSNQPQHF.

The gene calls are TRBV1 and TRBJ2-7; the DNA was not compared with TRBD2, the D call given in the table. TRBV1 corresponds to a pseudogene. The CDR3 runs 11 residues. The CDR3 nucleotides read TGCACCAGCAGCCAAGATGCTACGCAGTACTTC. Translating it yields CTSSQDATQYF.

V is TRBV6-4 and J is TRBJ2-1, with 12 positions matching TRBD2. This CDR3 has 15 residues. With 5 bases clipped from V and 8 bases from J, the junction kept 7 bases outside the gene matches. CDR1 is MRHNA and CDR2 is SNTAGT in the germline V gene. In DNA form, the CDR3 reads TGTGCCAGCAGTCCTAGCGGGGGGGTTCTGGATGAGCAGTTCTTC. Protein: CASSPSGGVLDEQFF.

V usage is TRBV5-1 and J usage is TRBJ2-1; D might be TRBD1 (6 bases). V was trimmed by 0 bases and J by 8 bases, leaving 9 bases between them. The CDR3 is made up of 13 amino acids. CDR1 and CDR2 (germline): SGHRS, YFSETQ. In DNA form, the CDR3 reads TGCGCCAGCAGCTTGGACAGGGTCGATGAGCAGTTCTTC. It specifies CASSLDRVDEQFF.

The CDR3 bases are TGTGCCAGCAGTACAAAGGGGGCCACCTACGAGCAGTACTTC. Its translation is CASSTKGATYEQYF. This chain uses TRBV28 with TRBJ2-7, with 7 nucleotides matching TRBD1. Germline lookup yields CDR1 MDHEN and CDR2 SYDVKM. The trim removed 5 bases at V and 2 bases at J, leaving 6 bases unmatched. CDR3 length equals 14 residues.

This rearrangement joins TRBV6-5 to TRBJ1-1; D might be TRBD1 (6 bases). CDR1 is MNHEY, CDR2 SVGAGI, per germline. V gave up 2 bases and J gave up 3 bases, with 16 bases separating them. CDR3 size: 16 residues. The CDR3 sequence is CASSYGSGEGYTEAFF. DNA of the CDR3: TGTGCCAGCAGTTACGGGTCAGGGGAGGGCTACACTGAAGCTTTCTTT.

The chain employs TRBV7-9 and TRBJ1-4, with D maybe TRBD1 (6 bases). The CDR3 runs to 14 residues. Germline values: CDR1 SEHNR, CDR2 FQNEAQ (reference sequence). Trimming took off 1 base at V and 10 bases at J, with 13 bases between the two ends. The CDR3 loop reads CASSLGAGDAKLFF. The CDR3 DNA reads TGTGCCAGCAGCTTAGGGGCAGGGGACGCAAAACTGTTTTTT.

The chain combines TRBV19 with TRBJ1-6, with 9 bases aligning to TRBD1. Germline V gives CDR1 LNHDA, CDR2 SQIVND (reference sequence). V shed 6 bases, J shed 9 bases, and the junction held 6 bases outside the gene matches. This CDR3 spans 14 amino acids. CDR3 in amino acids: CASRAGQGGSPLHF. As DNA, the CDR3 is TGTGCCAGTAGGGCGGGACAGGGTGGTTCACCCCTCCACTTT. The full variable domain, its missing parts supplied by reference TRBV19 and TRBJ1-6, is DGGITQSPKYLFRKEGQNVTLSCEQNLNHDAMYWYRQDPGQGLRLIYYSQIVNDFQKGDIAEGYSVSREKKESFPLTVTSAQKNPTAFYLCASRAGQGGSPLHFGNGTRLTVT.

The rearrangement links TRBV2 to TRBJ2-3; D gene ambiguous. Trimming stripped 8 bases from V and 6 bases from J, with 9 bases between. This CDR3 is 11 amino acids long. Germline values: CDR1 SNHLY, CDR2 FYNNEI. In nucleotides, the CDR3 is TGTGCCAGCTCTCTTTCCGATACGCAGTATTTT. Translation gives CASSLSDTQYF.

This clone was seen a single time. The rearrangement links TRBV5-1 to TRBJ1-1; 8 bases fit TRBD1. V shed 4 bases and J 1 base; nucleotides not matched to a gene: 3. Germline lookup yields CDR1 SGHRS and CDR2 YFSETQ. The CDR3 runs to 14 residues. The CDR3 nucleotides read TGCGCCAGCAGCAGGGGACAGGAGAACACTGAAGCTTTCTTT. Translating gives CASSRGQENTEAFF.

V gene TRBV6-6 combines with J gene TRBJ2-7; D possibly corresponds to TRBD2 (6 bases). Germline CDR1 MNHNY, CDR2 SVGAGI (reference sequence). CDR3 length: 16 residues. V was shortened by 5 bases and J by 0 bases, with 17 bases between the two germline ends. The CDR3 region is CASSTVWGVSSYEQYF. As DNA, the CDR3 is TGTGCCAGCAGTACCGTATGGGGGGTAAGCTCCTACGAGCAGTACTTC.

The chain couples TRBV30 to TRBJ1-5; D not certain. CDR3 size: 13 residues. Germline CDR1 and CDR2: GTSNPN and SVGIG (reference sequence). Trimming pared 2 bases from V and 2 bases from J, leaving 7 bases between. The CDR3 is CAWSRQGNQPQHF. The DNA of the CDR3 is TGTGCCTGGAGTCGGCAGGGCAATCAGCCCCAGCATTTT.

The chain recombines TRBV12-5 with TRBJ1-4, with 8 nucleotides matching TRBD1. Germline V gene lookup returns CDR1 LGHNT and CDR2 FRNRAP. The CDR3 runs to 14 residues. Germline trimming cut 4 bases from V and 7 bases from J; bases unmatched to any gene: 5. The CDR3 sequence: CASGSGTGREKLFF. The DNA for the CDR3 is TGTGCTAGTGGTTCCGGGACAGGCCGTGAAAAACTGTTTTTT.

The rearrangement joins TRBV2 to TRBJ1-4; no firm D call. Germline CDR1 reads SNHLY; CDR2 reads FYNNEI. V lost 3 bases and J lost 8, with 7 bases in between. CDR3 length equals 12 residues. Here the CDR3 DNA reads TGTGCCAGCAGTGATACCGGGGAAAAACTGTTTTTT. Protein product: CASSDTGEKLFF.

This sequence joins TRBV11-2 and TRBJ1-5; 7 positions match TRBD1. J lost 7 bases, V lost 1 base, and 4 bases had no gene match. Germline V gene sequence: CDR1 SGHAT, CDR2 FQNNGV. This CDR3 region has 14 residues. CDR3 protein: CASSLGGDRQPQHF. CDR3 in DNA: TGTGCCAGCAGCTTAGGGGGGGACAGACAGCCCCAGCATTTT. Using reference TRBV11-2 and TRBJ1-5 for the parts outside the CDR3, the full variable domain is EAGVAQSPRYKIIEKRQSVAFWCNPISGHATLYWYQQILGQGPKLLIQFQNNGVVDDSQLPKDRFSAERLKGVDSTLKIQPAKLEDSAVYLCASSLGGDRQPQHFGDGTRLSIL.

V is TRBV5-1 and J is TRBJ2-3, with a possible D match to TRBD1 (6 bases). This CDR3 comprises 17 residues. Germline-derived CDR1 and CDR2 are SGHRS and YFSETQ. Trimming removed 4 bases from V and 2 bases from J, with 20 bases in between. In DNA form, the CDR3 reads TGCGCCAGCAGCCAACGGGACACCTTAGAGTACACAGATACGCAGTATTTT. Encoded protein: CASSQRDTLEYTDTQYF.